This T cell receptor beta chain originates from a study of cytomegalovirus exposure and HLA in healthy donors. In its sample, this clone was seen once. From germline, CDR1 is ENHRY and CDR2 SYGVKD. This CDR3 is 15 amino acids long. Losses at the gene ends were 4 bases for V and 5 bases for J; bases not matched to a gene: 7. The PCR used 60 Vbeta and 13 Jbeta primers. Sequenced by immunoSEQ multiplex PCR; TCRdb stores in-frame clones only, minus some. The table lists 210,000 or so clones, around four fifths of them singletons, with less than 3.5% in the top ten. The origin of this receptor is a woman aged 55-70 years in good health and CMV-seropositive. Material for sequencing was PBMCs. The chain carries TRBV10-3 and TRBJ1-5; TRBD1 agrees at 8 bases. The CDR3: CAISVNRGLDQPQHF. The CDR3 DNA is TGTGCCATCAGTGTGAACAGGGGGTTGGATCAGCCCCAGCATTTT.